A single TCR beta chain is shown here with its context. These data originate in a study of PD-L1 blockade in urothelial cancer. Study details: Males with bladder-origin urothelial cancer made up about 85% of the roughly 30 patients. A median blood sample held about 140,000 T cells and about 78,000 unique TCRs.

Time point specified: peripheral blood 6 weeks after treatment start. The cohort comprised individuals with locally advanced or metastatic urothelial carcinoma. Spiking of synthetic TCR analog templates was performed in each PCR. Libraries were prepared by immunoSEQ multiplex PCR; TCRdb keeps only in-frame clonotypes and omits some of them. The profile shows under 35,000 clones, 80% to 90% of them singletons. The length of the CDR3 is 15 residues. The trim removed 5 bases at V and 4 bases at J, leaving 9 bases unmatched. Per germline, CDR1 SGHTA and CDR2 FQGNSA. The TCR originated in an older man with urothelial cancer. The sample was PBMCs, taken around atezolizumab (anti-PD-L1) treatment. This sequence joins TRBV7-2 and TRBJ2-3; 7 bases match TRBD2. The CDR3 loop is CASSRSGMWADTQYF. CDR3 nucleotide sequence: TGTGCCAGCAGCCGGAGCGGGATGTGGGCAGATACGCAGTATTTT.